One and the same sample provided the 17 T cell receptor beta chains below, sequenced in a study of blood T cell repertoires in COVID-19. Sequenced by immunoSEQ multiplex PCR; TCRdb stores in-frame clones only, minus some. Of 70,000 to 100,000 clones listed, about 70% are singletons. The sample was peripheral blood. The receptors come from a woman aged 60-75 years in a cohort sampled during active or convalescent COVID-19.

V gene TRBV3-1 (or the pseudogene TRBV3-2) combines with J gene TRBJ2-5; possibly TRBD2 for D (6 bases). The CDR3 contains 16 residues. With 0 bases removed from V and 5 bases from J, the gap between germline ends came to 16 bases. Germline V gives CDR1 LGHDT, CDR2 YNNKEL (reference sequence). The CDR3 is CASSQEVRWRAETQYF. CDR3 coding DNA: TGTGCCAGCAGCCAAGAGGTACGGTGGAGGGCGGAGACCCAGTACTTC.

The chain combines TRBV18 with TRBJ2-3; possibly TRBD1 for D (6 bases). The CDR3 sequence is 15 residues long. Germline assignment: CDR1 KGHSH and CDR2 LQKENI. Trimming pared 4 bases from V and 2 bases from J, leaving 13 bases between. The CDR3 DNA is TGTGCCAGCTCACGACAGGTGGTTGCCACAGATACGCAGTATTTT. This translates into CASSRQVVATDTQYF.

This clone was seen more than once but under ten times. Because the CDR3's place on the DNA is in doubt, the DNA is left out and the CDR3 is given as listed by TCRdb. The V gene is TRBV21-1, the J gene TRBJ2-1; whether TRBD1, the table's D call, matches the DNA was not checked. TRBV21-1 is assigned pseudogene status. 21 amino acids form the CDR3, both terminal residues included. The CDR3 sequence: CASSKVFEEIFVGQGAVEQFF.

About this clone itself: Other DNA variants within this sample encode the same CDR3. The rearrangement uses TRBV5-1 and TRBJ1-1; 10 bases are shared with TRBD1. This CDR3 has 14 amino acids. Germline V gene sequence: CDR1 SGHRS, CDR2 YFSETQ. V gave up 3 bases and J gave up 4 bases; unmatched junction bases: 3. CDR3 coding DNA: TGCGCCAGCAGCTGGACAGGGGGTATCACTGAAGCTTTCTTT. Protein: CASSWTGGITEAFF.

The chain carries TRBV19 and TRBJ1-5, with 9 bases identical to TRBD1. Germline lookup yields CDR1 LNHDA and CDR2 SQIVND (reference sequence). The junction had 8 bases not matched to a gene; V was cut back by 6 bases and J by 5 bases. The CDR3 extends over 15 amino acids. CDR3 coding DNA: TGTGCCAGTAGGTCGGGACAGGGCCCCCATCAGCCCCAGCATTTT. Amino acids: CASRSGQGPHQPQHF.

The CDR3 sequence: CASSQMIGSYEQYF. The DNA of the CDR3 is TGTGCCAGCAGCCAGATGATCGGCTCCTACGAGCAGTACTTC. This chain links TRBV3-1 (or the pseudogene TRBV3-2) with TRBJ2-7; no definite D call. Germline assignment: CDR1 LGHDT and CDR2 YNNKEL (reference sequence). V was clipped by 3 bases and J by 0 bases, with 9 bases between them. The CDR3 has 14 residues.

The gene calls are TRBV7-2 and TRBJ1-4; D is ambiguous. V gave up 4 bases and J gave up 4 bases, with 13 bases separating them. CDR1 is SGHTA and CDR2 is FQGNSA in the germline V gene. This CDR3 spans 15 amino acids. CDR3 loop: CASSSPGDFNEKLFF. CDR3 bases: TGTGCCAGCAGCTCGCCGGGAGACTTTAATGAAAAACTGTTTTTT.

The rearrangement links TRBV5-4 to TRBJ1-2; tentative D call: TRBD1 (6 bases). The CDR3 sequence is 14 residues long. The V end lost 2 bases, the J end lost 2 bases, and 10 bases lay between the germline ends. Germline V CDR1 and CDR2: SGHNT, YYREEE (reference sequence). The CDR3 DNA reads TGTGCCAGCAGCTTCCCTGACAGGAACTATGGCTACACCTTC. Amino acids: CASSFPDRNYGYTF.

This clone was found once. The gene calls are TRBV20-1 and TRBJ1-5; D ambiguous. V lost 3 bases to trimming and J lost 4 bases, with 7 bases between them. The CDR3 spans 12 residues. Germline-derived CDR1 and CDR2 are DFQATT and SNEGSKA (reference sequence). As DNA, the CDR3 is TGCAGTGCTAGTAGGAGTAATCAGCCCCAGCATTTT. Amino acid sequence: CSASRSNQPQHF.

CDR3 protein: CASSFYPASDRTQYF. Here the CDR3 DNA reads TGTGCCAGCAGCTTTTATCCAGCTAGCGACCGGACCCAGTACTTC. The V call is TRBV5-6, the J call TRBJ2-5; maybe TRBD2 (6 bases). CDR3 length: 15 amino acids. CDR1 SGHDT and CDR2 YYEEEE come from the germline V gene. V was clipped by 2 bases and J by 7 bases, with 18 bases between them.

The chain couples TRBV10-3 to TRBJ2-7, with 7 bases matching TRBD1. The CDR3 covers 13 residues. V shed 7 bases and J 0 bases; nucleotides not matched to a gene: 3. In germline, CDR1 is ENHRY, CDR2 SYGVKD. DNA of the CDR3: TGTGCCATCATAGACAGGGACTCCTACGAGCAGTACTTC. Protein: CAIIDRDSYEQYF.

In its sample, this clone was seen a few times. The chain's CDR3 is CASREAAGGYYEQYF. CDR3 DNA sequence: TGTGCCAGCAGAGAAGCTGCGGGGGGTTACTACGAGCAGTACTTC. The rearrangement links TRBV5-4 to TRBJ2-7; TRBD2 matches 8 bases. The ends lost 5 bases at V and 3 bases at J; junction bases unmatched: 10. The V gene's germline CDR1 is SGHNT and CDR2 YYREEE (reference sequence). This CDR3 is built from 15 residues. Full variable domain (remainder filled in from reference TRBV5-4 and TRBJ2-7): ETGVTQSPTHLIKTRGQQVTLRCSSQSGHNTVSWYQQALGQGPQFIFQYYREEENGRGNFPPRFSGLQFPNYSSELNVNALELDDSALYLCASREAAGGYYEQYFGPGTRLTVT.

The V and J genes are TRBV4-1 and TRBJ1-2; D is possibly TRBD1 (6 bases). CDR1 and CDR2 from the germline V gene are MGHRA and YSYEKL. There are 16 residues in the CDR3. Trimming shortened V by 1 base and J by 4 bases, and 16 bases separated the two germline ends. CDR3 nucleotides: TGCGCCAGCAGCCAAGCCCCACAGGGAGTAGGCTATGGCTACACCTTC. It yields the protein CASSQAPQGVGYGYTF.

V gene TRBV30 combines with J gene TRBJ2-7, with TRBD1 matching 9 bases. Germline V gene data show CDR1 as GTSNPN and CDR2 as SVGIG (reference sequence). This CDR3 is 12 amino acids long. Trimming took 6 bases from V and 3 from J; bases not matched to a gene: 3. Here the CDR3 reads CACPGQGYEQYF. The CDR3 coding sequence is TGTGCCTGTCCGGGACAGGGCTACGAGCAGTACTTC.

The genes are TRBV25-1 and TRBJ2-5; the match to TRBD1 covers 8 bases. The length of the CDR3 is 16 residues. Germline V gene data show CDR1 as MGHDK and CDR2 as SYGVNS. V gave up 5 bases and J gave up 1 base; unmatched junction bases: 9. CDR3 in DNA: TGTGCCAGCAGTCTTGGACAGGGAAACTTCCAAGAGACCCAGTACTTC. Amino acid sequence: CASSLGQGNFQETQYF.

The rearrangement links TRBV29-1 to TRBJ1-1; no definite D call. This CDR3 comprises 12 residues. V was shortened by 0 bases and J by 8 bases, with 10 bases between the two germline ends. CDR1 SQVTM and CDR2 ANQGSEA come from the germline V gene. DNA of the CDR3: TGCAGCGTTGAAGATGCGAGGTACGAAGCTTTCTTT. Its protein product is CSVEDARYEAFF. The full variable domain, with the rest looked up from reference TRBV29-1 and TRBJ1-1, is SAVISQKPSRDICQRGTSLTIQCQVDSQVTMMFWYRQQPGQSLTLIATANQGSEATYESGFVIDKFPISRPNLTFSTLTVSNMSPEDSSIYLCSVEDARYEAFFGQGTRLTVV.

The chain joins TRBV4-3 to TRBJ2-1, with 12 bases fitting TRBD2. Germline V gene data show CDR1 as LGHNA and CDR2 as YSLEER. The CDR3 is 16 amino acids. V gave up 6 bases and J gave up 3 bases; unmatched junction bases: 6. CDR3 loop: CASRHTSGGIYNEQFF. CDR3 coding DNA: TGCGCCAGCAGACATACTAGCGGGGGGATCTACAATGAGCAGTTCTTC.